The 7 T cell receptor beta chains below all came from one sample that was sequenced in a study of blood T cell repertoires in COVID-19. The repertoire was sequenced with immunoSEQ multiplex PCR; TCRdb's copy has only in-frame clones and lacks some. The sample includes about 210,000 clones, about 91% seen only once; the top ten take 1.5%. Sequenced material: peripheral blood. The receptors shown here come from a man aged 18 to 30 with active or convalescent COVID-19.

The chain recombines TRBV5-4 with TRBJ2-7, with D tentatively TRBD2 (6 bases). The V end lost 1 base, the J end lost 2 bases, and 16 bases lay between the germline ends. This CDR3 comprises 16 residues. Germline CDR1 and CDR2: SGHNT and YYREEE (reference sequence). CDR3 amino acids: CASSLRRGGGAYEQYF. CDR3 nucleotides: TGTGCCAGCAGCTTGAGGCGGGGTGGGGGTGCCTACGAGCAGTACTTC.

The V and J genes are TRBV30 and TRBJ2-5, with D perhaps matching TRBD1 (6 bases). The CDR3 is made up of 14 amino acids. V gave up 0 bases and J gave up 5 bases, with 13 bases separating them. Germline CDR1 and CDR2: GTSNPN and SVGIG (reference sequence). For the CDR3, the DNA is TGTGCCTGGAGTGTGGTACAGGGTAGGGAGACCCAGTACTTC. Its protein is CAWSVVQGRETQYF.

At least ten counts were recorded for this clone. This chain links TRBV27 with TRBJ2-7; 11 positions match TRBD2. V lost 4 bases and J lost 5; bases outside the gene matches: 7. The CDR3 consists of 15 residues. Germline CDR1 reads MNHEY; CDR2 reads SMNVEV (reference sequence). For the CDR3, the DNA is TGTGCCAGCAGTTCTCTAGCGGGAGGAGGTAACGAGCAGTACTTC. Residues: CASSSLAGGGNEQYF.

The rearrangement joins TRBV10-3 to TRBJ2-7; TRBD2 is a possible D gene (7 bases). V was trimmed by 10 bases and J by 2 bases, leaving 18 bases between them. The CDR3 is made up of 14 amino acids. CDR1 is ENHRY, CDR2 SYGVKD, per germline. CDR3 coding DNA: TGTGCCAGCCAAATTAAGGGGGGGCCCTACGAGCAGTACTTC. It codes for CASQIKGGPYEQYF.

Concerning this clone itself: The junction shows a germline mismatch at one end, possibly a read error. The chain combines TRBV25-1 with TRBJ1-2; unclear D gene. The CDR3 is 13 residues long. CDR1 MGHDK and CDR2 SYGVNS come from the germline V gene. CDR3 loop: CASSEIRGLGGPF. CDR3 in DNA: TGTGCCAGCAGTGAAATCCGCGGGCTGGGCGGCCCCTTC.

The table lists this clone with a count of one. The chain joins TRBV27 to TRBJ2-5; TRBD2 matches 9 bases. Germline V gene lookup returns CDR1 MNHEY and CDR2 SMNVEV (reference sequence). The CDR3 length is 16 residues. V lost 2 bases to trimming and J lost 5 bases; unmatched junction nucleotides: 9. Here the CDR3 DNA reads TGTGCCAGCAGTTTAAATAGCGGGAGTTATTCGGAGACCCAGTACTTC. Translated: CASSLNSGSYSETQYF.

V usage is TRBV24-1 and J usage is TRBJ2-3; possible D gene TRBD1, 6 bases. The CDR3 runs 19 residues. V was cut by 2 bases and J by 5 bases, with 25 bases left in between. The V gene's germline CDR1 is KGHDR and CDR2 SFDVKD. CDR3 DNA sequence: TGTGCCACCAGTGATTCGAGTTGGGACACAGGAATTAACAAAGATACGCAGTATTTT. Encoded protein: CATSDSSWDTGINKDTQYF.